These T cell receptor beta chains were read from a single sample in a study of memory CD4+ T cells and cytomegalovirus serostatus. The assay was immunoSEQ multiplex PCR, and TCRdb's table has in-frame clones only and misses some. The sample shows 50,000 to 75,000 clones, roughly 80% of them seen only once. The sequencing sample was made of memory CD4+ T cells from blood. Source of these receptors: an adult in good health and CMV-seronegative. Each CDR3 is given with its conserved first and last residue. The D gene is left open where the match is weak. Clone sizes are given selectively: once, few, many, or a class where the clone is expanded.

CDR3aa	CDR3nt	d_gene	v_gene	len	abundance	j_gene
CASSPTQGGNQPQHF	TGTGCCAGCAGTCCCACACAGGGGGGAAATCAGCCCCAGCATTTT	TRBD1	TRBV6-1	15	-	TRBJ1-5
CASSLVGNNEQFF	TGCGCCAGCAGCTTGGTCGGGAACAATGAGCAGTTCTTC	-	TRBV5-1	13	-	TRBJ2-1
CASSLGRTSGAYNEQFF	TGTGCCAGCAGCTTAGGACGGACTAGCGGGGCCTACAATGAGCAGTTCTTC	TRBD2	TRBV7-3	17	-	TRBJ2-1
CASSSDRVATEAFF	TGTGCCAGCTCATCGGACAGGGTCGCCACTGAAGCTTTCTTT	TRBD1	TRBV18	14	-	TRBJ1-1
CASSPAGAQETQYF	TGCGCCAGCAGCCCAGCGGGGGCTCAAGAGACCCAGTACTTC	TRBD2	TRBV5-1	14	-	TRBJ2-5
CASSPSVGARGDTQYF	TGTGCCAGCAGTCCGAGCGTCGGGGCCAGGGGAGATACGCAGTATTTT	-	TRBV2	16	-	TRBJ2-3
CASSTDRGADNEQFF	TGTGCCAGCAGTACGGACAGGGGGGCCGACAATGAGCAGTTCTTC	TRBD1	TRBV28	15	-	TRBJ2-1
CATIARTASSYNEQFF	TGTGCCACCATTGCGAGGACAGCGAGCTCCTACAATGAGCAGTTCTTC	-	TRBV28	16	-	TRBJ2-1
CASSFATGPYEQYF	TGTGCCAGCAGCTTCGCGACAGGTCCCTACGAGCAGTACTTC	-	TRBV7-2	14	-	TRBJ2-7
CASSLGGAAQKETQYF	TGTGCCAGCAGTTTGGGGGGAGCGGCGCAAAAAGAGACCCAGTACTTC	-	TRBV28	16	-	TRBJ2-5
CASSPPGGAIFEAFF	TGTGCCAGCTCACCACCGGGAGGGGCCATATTTGAAGCTTTCTTT	-	TRBV18	15	-	TRBJ1-1
CASSPSALHENEQFF	TGTGCCAGCAGCCCTAGCGCCTTGCATGAGAATGAGCAGTTCTTC	-	TRBV7-3	15	-	TRBJ2-1
CASSLKGEQFF	TGTGCCAGCTCACTCAAAGGTGAGCAGTTCTTC	-	TRBV18	11	once	TRBJ2-1
CASARLAGAGYNEQFF	TGTGCCAGTGCCCGACTAGCGGGGGCGGGGTACAATGAGCAGTTCTTC	TRBD2	TRBV7-7	16	medium-sized	TRBJ2-1
CASIRGTGNTIYF	TGTGCCAGCATACGGGGAACTGGAAACACCATATATTTT	-	TRBV2	13	-	TRBJ1-3
CASSTGTGVNEKLFF	TGTGCCAGCAGCACCGGGACAGGGGTTAATGAAAAACTGTTTTTT	TRBD1	TRBV7-7	15	-	TRBJ1-4
CAISVDRAGTDTQYF	TGTGCCATCAGCGTGGACAGGGCTGGCACAGATACGCAGTATTTT	TRBD1	TRBV10-3	15	-	TRBJ2-3
CASSPGLGGEAFF	TGTGCCAGCTCACCCGGCTTGGGGGGTGAAGCTTTCTTT	-	TRBV18	13	-	TRBJ1-1
CASSTEGTSGLQETQYF	TGCGCCAGCAGCACGGAGGGGACTAGCGGCCTCCAAGAGACCCAGTACTTC	TRBD2	TRBV5-1	17	-	TRBJ2-5
CASSLGASGRNTEAFF	TGCGCCAGCAGCTTGGGGGCCTCCGGACGGAACACTGAAGCTTTCTTT	-	TRBV5-1	16	-	TRBJ1-1
CASGGGESEQYF	TGTGCCAGCGGCGGAGGGGAATCCGAGCAGTACTTC	-	TRBV2	12	-	TRBJ2-7
CASSTSDRAGPEAFF	TGTGCCAGCAGTACCTCGGACAGGGCGGGACCTGAAGCTTTCTTT	TRBD1	TRBV28	15	-	TRBJ1-1